These 15 T cell receptor beta chains were all obtained from the same sample, sequenced in a study of persistence of HIV-infected CD4 T cells. The libraries were made with immunoSEQ version 4 in survey mode. The assay was immunoSEQ multiplex PCR, and TCRdb's table has in-frame clones only and misses some. The sample includes about 43,000 clones, about 84% of them seen just once. Cells were stimulated with overlapping HIV-1 Gag 15-mer peptides. CD40L/CD69 double-negative CD45RO-high memory CD4+ T cells were collected. What these receptors recognize is not known. Sequencing was performed on CD4+ T cells sorted from PBMCs after roughly 17-hour stimulation, taken from a patient who received antiretroviral therapy. These receptors came from an adult man with HIV who was CMV-seropositive.

This chain connects TRBV30 to TRBJ2-2; 8 bases match TRBD2. CDR1 GTSNPN and CDR2 SVGIG come from the germline V gene (reference sequence). This CDR3 is 15 amino acids long. V was pared by 3 bases and J by 1 base, with 4 bases of the junction left unmatched. The DNA of the CDR3 is TGTGCCTGGAGCCGACTAGCGATGAACACCGGGGAGCTGTTTTTT. It codes for CAWSRLAMNTGELFF.

This chain joins TRBV7-2 and TRBJ2-5, with 14 positions matching TRBD2. The CDR3 covers 17 residues. Germline CDR1 and CDR2: SGHTA and FQGNSA. V shed 5 bases and J 2 bases; nucleotides not matched to a gene: 7. CDR3: CASSPPGLAGGQETQYF. Written as DNA, the CDR3 is TGTGCCAGCAGCCCCCCCGGACTAGCGGGAGGTCAAGAGACCCAGTACTTC.

The V call is TRBV15, the J call TRBJ1-1; D is unclear. The CDR3 runs 13 residues. Trimming removed 4 bases from V and 5 bases from J, with 11 bases in between. The V gene's germline CDR1 is LNHNV and CDR2 YYDKDF (reference sequence). The CDR3 here is CATSIHLGTEAFF. In DNA, the CDR3 is TGTGCCACCAGCATTCACCTCGGAACTGAAGCTTTCTTT. Looking up the rest from reference TRBV15 and TRBJ1-1 gives the full variable domain: DAMVIQNPRYQVTQFGKPVTLSCSQTLNHNVMYWYQQKSSQAPKLLFHYYDKDFNNEADTPDNFQSRRPNTSFCFLDIRSPGLGDTAMYLCATSIHLGTEAFFGQGTRLTVV.

This chain uses TRBV4-2 with TRBJ2-3, with 9 nucleotides matching TRBD2. Germline assignment: CDR1 LGHNA and CDR2 YNFKEQ. The CDR3 extends over 17 amino acids. V gave up 0 bases and J gave up 1 base; unmatched junction bases: 5. CDR3 residues: CASSQDTRTSGTDTQYF. CDR3 DNA: TGTGCCAGCAGCCAAGACACCCGGACTAGCGGCACAGATACGCAGTATTTT.

This chain links TRBV6-1 with TRBJ1-1; TRBD1 is a possible D gene (6 bases). Germline CDR1 MNHNS, CDR2 SASEGT. The CDR3 runs 16 residues. Trimming cost V 1 base and J 7 bases, with 19 bases left between them. CDR3 bases: TGTGCCAGCAGTGAAGGAGGGGGGTGGAAACGCGATGAAGCTTTCTTT. This codes for CASSEGGGWKRDEAFF.

V is TRBV9 and J is TRBJ2-3; no definite D call. The CDR3 loop spans 12 amino acids. V lost 4 bases and J lost 6, with 9 bases in between. Germline V gives CDR1 SGDLS, CDR2 YYNGEE. The chain's CDR3 is CASSFRMDTQYF. CDR3 DNA sequence: TGTGCCAGCAGCTTCCGAATGGATACGCAGTATTTT. Full variable domain (remainder filled in from reference TRBV9 and TRBJ2-3): DSGVTQTPKHLITATGQRVTLRCSPRSGDLSVYWYQQSLDQGLQFLIQYYNGEERAKGNILERFSAQQFPDLHSELNLSSLELGDSALYFCASSFRMDTQYFGPGTRLTVL.

The chain recombines TRBV29-1 with TRBJ2-1, with TRBD2 matching over 7 bases. This CDR3 spans 15 amino acids. Unmatched junction bases numbered 9, after V lost 6 bases and J lost 1 base. Germline loops: CDR1 SQVTM, CDR2 ANQGSEA. CDR3 in DNA: TGCAGCGTCCTCAAATGGGGGGGTTCCTACAATGAGCAGTTCTTC. Protein: CSVLKWGGSYNEQFF.

This chain uses TRBV18 with TRBJ1-1; 7 bases fit TRBD1. This CDR3 comprises 13 residues. V shed 3 bases, J shed 7 bases, and the junction held 5 bases outside the gene matches. Looked up from germline, CDR1 is KGHSH and CDR2 is LQKENI. The CDR3: CASSPGTEGEAFF. The CDR3 DNA follows: TGTGCCAGCTCACCCGGGACAGAGGGTGAAGCTTTCTTT.

The chain couples TRBV3-1 (or the pseudogene TRBV3-2) to TRBJ2-3; weak D call: TRBD1 (6 bases). V gave up 0 bases and J gave up 9 bases, with 13 bases separating them. Germline CDR1 LGHDT, CDR2 YNNKEL (reference sequence). The CDR3 is made up of 14 amino acids. CDR3 region: CASSQDSATGTQYF. CDR3 DNA: TGTGCCAGCAGCCAAGATTCGGCGACAGGAACGCAGTATTTT.

A word on this clone: Other nucleotide sequences in the sample specify the same CDR3. This chain links TRBV14 with TRBJ1-6; no firm D call. Between the trimmed V and J ends, which lost 1 base and 1 base, there was a span of 5 bases. Germline V gene sequence: CDR1 SGHDN, CDR2 FVKESK. This CDR3 has 15 residues. CDR3: CASSQVGSYNSPLHF. CDR3 nucleotide sequence: TGTGCCAGCAGCCAAGTAGGTTCCTATAATTCACCCCTCCACTTT.

This clone occurred once. The genes are TRBV5-1 and TRBJ2-1; D perhaps matches TRBD2 (5 bases). The ends were cut back, 0 bases at V and 2 bases at J, with 12 bases in the middle. Germline lookup yields CDR1 SGHRS and CDR2 YFSETQ. The CDR3 has 16 residues. This CDR3 is CASSLDRRNTYNEQFF. As DNA, the CDR3 is TGCGCCAGCAGCTTGGATCGGAGGAATACCTACAATGAGCAGTTCTTC.

Only a few counts were recorded for this clone. The CDR3 reads CASRVNRGTGYTF. In DNA, the CDR3 is TGTGCCAGCAGGGTTAACAGGGGGACAGGCTACACCTTC. The J gene is TRBJ1-2, the V gene TRBV28, with 8 bases that match TRBD1. The CDR3 is made up of 13 amino acids. V gave up 6 bases and J gave up 8 bases; unmatched junction bases: 8. Germline CDR1 MDHEN, CDR2 SYDVKM.

V and J are TRBV5-8 and TRBJ2-3, with a tentative D call TRBD2 (6 bases). The V and J ends lost 0 bases and 0 bases respectively, with 8 bases between them. The CDR3 consists of 15 residues. The germline V gene has CDR1 SGHTS and CDR2 YDEGEE. The CDR3, as DNA: TGTGCCAGCAGCTTGGTCGGGGGTAGCACAGATACGCAGTATTTT. Translating it yields CASSLVGGSTDTQYF.

This clone was seen a single time. This chain joins TRBV6-1 and TRBJ2-7; D unresolved. The CDR3 has 12 amino acids. Looked up from germline, CDR1 is MNHNS and CDR2 is SASEGT. With 3 bases removed from V and 2 bases from J, the gap between germline ends came to 5 bases. CDR3 nucleotide sequence: TGTGCCAGCAGTGATCGCGCCTACGAGCAGTACTTC. It yields the protein CASSDRAYEQYF.

In its sample, this clone was seen a few times. The chain links TRBV10-3 to TRBJ1-2; D unclear. This CDR3 is built from 16 residues. Trimming cost V 0 bases and J 1 base, with 12 bases left between them. Germline-derived CDR1 and CDR2 are ENHRY and SYGVKD. CDR3: CAISESSTEINYGYTF. Written as DNA, the CDR3 is TGTGCCATCAGTGAGTCAAGCACAGAGATTAACTATGGCTACACCTTC.